This is a list of T cell receptor beta chains from one sample in a study of cytomegalovirus exposure and HLA in healthy donors. The repertoire was sequenced with immunoSEQ multiplex PCR; TCRdb's copy has only in-frame clones and lacks some. The data contain 100,000 to 150,000 clones, 80% to 90% of them singletons. Sequencing was performed on PBMCs. Receptors originate from a middle-aged woman in good health and CMV-seropositive. Each CDR3 is given with its conserved first and last residue. The order of the fields is D gene, J gene, clone size, V gene, CDR3 DNA, CDR3 protein. A D gene is named only where the DNA matches it firmly. Clone size is shown for a subset of rows, as once, few, many or a class of expanded clone.

>-|TRBJ1-4|-|TRBV18
TGTGCCAGCTCGCCTCTCATTTCCGTGCGGTGGAGGGAAAAACTGTTTTTT
CASSPLISVRWREKLFF
>-|TRBJ2-1|-|TRBV19
TGTGCCAGTAGTATAGGCACACAGTTGGGGCAGTTCTTC
CASSIGTQLGQFF
>-|TRBJ2-6|-|TRBV9
TGTGCCAGCAGCCCGCCCGGCTCTGGGGCCAACGTCCTGACTTTC
CASSPPGSGANVLTF
>-|TRBJ1-1|-|TRBV7-2
TGTGCCAGCAGCTTAGATCTCACGGGGAACACTGAAGCTTTCTTT
CASSLDLTGNTEAFF
>-|TRBJ1-1|once|TRBV5-5
TGTGCCAGCAGCTTGCAGGGAAGGAACACTGAAGCTTTCTTT
CASSLQGRNTEAFF
>-|TRBJ2-5|-|TRBV30
TGTGCCTGGAACGTCCGCGCCCGAGTGCAGTACTTC
CAWNVRARVQYF
>-|TRBJ1-2|once|TRBV28
TGTGCCAGCAGTTTACAGTCAAGCTATGGCTACACCTTC
CASSLQSSYGYTF
>-|TRBJ1-1|-|TRBV5-1
TGCGCCAGCAGCCCCGTAGGAGATGAAGCTTTCTTT
CASSPVGDEAFF
>-|TRBJ1-1|-|TRBV30
TGTGCCTGGAGTGTCCTGGACAGGAACACTGAAGCTTTCTTT
CAWSVLDRNTEAFF
>TRBD2|TRBJ2-1|-|TRBV6-1
TGTGCCAGCAGGGGACTAGCGGGACCGTACAATGAGCAGTTCTTC
CASRGLAGPYNEQFF
>-|TRBJ1-1|-|TRBV11-3
TGTGCCAGCAGCTCACCCCGGCCAGATGGGGACGGGAGGTCGAACACTGAAGCTTTCTTT
CASSSPRPDGDGRSNTEAFF
>TRBD2|TRBJ2-5|-|TRBV6-5
TGTGCCAGCAGTTACTCGGGACTAGCGGGAAGGGAGACCCAGTACTTC
CASSYSGLAGRETQYF
>TRBD1|TRBJ1-1|-|TRBV4-1
TGCGCCAGCAGCCGGGGACAGGGAGAAGCTTTCTTT
CASSRGQGEAFF
>-|TRBJ1-2|-|TRBV6-1
TGTGCCAGCAGTTTGGACAGCAACTATGGCTACACCTTC
CASSLDSNYGYTF
>-|TRBJ1-1|-|TRBV28
TGTGCCAGCAGGCGGGGGTGGACTGAAGCTTTCTTT
CASRRGWTEAFF
>TRBD1|TRBJ1-2|-|TRBV10-1
TGCGCCAGCAGTGATACCTCAGGGGGTGGCTACACCTTC
CASSDTSGGGYTF
>TRBD1|TRBJ2-7|-|TRBV5-8
TGTGCCAGCAGCTTGCCGGGACAGGGATACGAGCAGTACTTC
CASSLPGQGYEQYF
>-|TRBJ1-5|-|TRBV6-1
TGTGCCAGCAGTGAAAATTACAGGGTGAGCAATCAGCCCCAGCATTTT
CASSENYRVSNQPQHF
>TRBD1|TRBJ1-4|-|TRBV2
TGTGCCAGCAGTGAAGGGGGACAGAGTAATGAAAAACTGTTTTTT
CASSEGGQSNEKLFF
>TRBD2|TRBJ2-5|-|TRBV28
TGTGCCAGCAGTTTTAGCGGGAGCAGGGAGACCCAGTACTTC
CASSFSGSRETQYF
>TRBD2|TRBJ2-1|few|TRBV7-2
TGTGCCAGCAGCTTACTAGCGGGTTTAGACAATGAGCAGTTCTTC
CASSLLAGLDNEQFF
>-|TRBJ2-7|-|TRBV7-2
TGTGCCAGCAGCCAACAGACCGCCTACGAGCAGTACTTC
CASSQQTAYEQYF